This section outlines one TCR beta chain sequence together with its context. Its binding antigen is unknown. Base qualities were left out, and no much larger clone turns up one base away. The CDR3 goes from the cysteine to the phenylalanine over 16 residues. Only CDR3 DNA is held: 48 bases, read in frame from base 1. Per the germline V gene (reference sequence), GTSNPN is the CDR1 and SVGIG is the CDR2. Trimming leaves V shorter by 3 bases and J shorter by 2 bases, with the junction holding 8 bases beyond the gene matches. The data are from a study of PD-L1 blockade in urothelial cancer (TCRdb year 2017). Looking at the study overall: All patients started therapy in the mid-2010s and received atezolizumab 1,200 mg intravenously every 3 weeks. About 90% of the 29 patients were identified as males with urothelial cancer of bladder origin, and a prior smoking history was reported by 18 of 29 patients. Whole exome sequencing and RNA sequencing of pretreatment tumors were performed alongside TCR sequencing in the same patients. An ECOG performance status of 0 or 1 was recorded for the patients, and 0 to 3 prior chemotherapy regimens had been received by the patients. Durable clinical benefit was defined as a progression-free survival longer than 6 months, and TCR features were additionally tested against progression-free survival and overall survival. TCR sequencing covered pretreatment tumor samples and matched, serially collected peripheral blood taken before and after atezolizumab treatment. About 10 patients achieved durable clinical benefit and some 21 did not. Blood samples gave median yields of approximately 130,000 T cells and tens of thousands of unique TCRs, along with a median clonality of 0.080. The study was an exploratory multi-omic analysis of somatic, immune and clinical correlates of response to PD-L1 blockade with atezolizumab in urothelial cancer. Around 30 patients had pretreatment blood TCR-seq, some 24 had at least one posttreatment blood collection, and some 24 had tumor TCR-seq. Blood samples were analyzed 3 weeks after the start of treatment (second dose) and 6 weeks after the start of treatment. Study-level results and caveats: Because the sample size was small (n ≈ 29) and many exploratory analyses were performed, the results are intended to be hypothesis-generating. At 3 weeks after the start of treatment, tumor-associated TCR clones in peripheral blood had expanded more in patients with durable benefit (n ≈ 22, p = 0.022). A pretreatment peripheral blood TCR clonality below the median was linked to improved progression-free and overall survival.

To estimate absolute template abundance from read counts, synthetic TCR analog templates were spiked into each PCR. Using the immunoSEQ assay, TCRbeta CDR3 regions were amplified from genomic DNA with bias-controlled V and J gene primers. Sequencing of rearranged TCRbeta segments was done at approximately 20X coverage. The original pipeline was this. Sequencing errors were corrected by clustering, and CDR3s were annotated against IMGT so that V, D and J genes could be assigned. Downstream analyses used only productive TCRbeta rearrangements and left out out-of-frame or stop-codon sequences. To compute clonality, Shannon entropy was normalized by the log of the number of unique productive sequences and then subtracted from one. Clones differing between time points or between blood and tumor were identified by Fisher's exact test with Benjamini-Hochberg correction at adjusted p below 0.01. Not all clones reach the TCRdb copy of this immuneACCESS table, which keeps in-frame sequences only. Checked studies attribute under half of the gap to unresolved V genes and leave the rest unexplained. V, J and clone size are taken as reported in that table, and D and trimming were inferred from the DNA itself. The sample data list about 55,000 clones, and about 80% of these were observed just once. The top ten constitute approximately 1.3% of the sample.

Explained via the paper, the time point label denotes: pretreatment peripheral blood. A total of some 30 patients with locally advanced or metastatic urothelial carcinoma, treated at Memorial Sloan Kettering on a trial protocol, made up the cohort. Peripheral blood mononuclear cells were collected from each patient pretreatment and during treatment, giving between 1 and 8 total time points per patient. The Qiagen DNeasy Blood extraction kit was used to purify genomic DNA from total PBMCs and from tumor samples. Collected pretreatment and during treatment, PBMCs were isolated and stored as previously described.

The material was PBMCs, obtained around atezolizumab (anti-PD-L1) treatment. The chain employs TRBV30 and TRBJ2-5, and 11 junctional nucleotides match TRBD1. This sequence was found in a man between 50 and 59 years old with urothelial cancer. The CDR3 sequence is CAWSDGQGAVQETQYF. Read as DNA, the sequence is TGTGCCTGGAGCGATGGACAGGGGGCGGTTCAAGAGACCCAGTACTTC.